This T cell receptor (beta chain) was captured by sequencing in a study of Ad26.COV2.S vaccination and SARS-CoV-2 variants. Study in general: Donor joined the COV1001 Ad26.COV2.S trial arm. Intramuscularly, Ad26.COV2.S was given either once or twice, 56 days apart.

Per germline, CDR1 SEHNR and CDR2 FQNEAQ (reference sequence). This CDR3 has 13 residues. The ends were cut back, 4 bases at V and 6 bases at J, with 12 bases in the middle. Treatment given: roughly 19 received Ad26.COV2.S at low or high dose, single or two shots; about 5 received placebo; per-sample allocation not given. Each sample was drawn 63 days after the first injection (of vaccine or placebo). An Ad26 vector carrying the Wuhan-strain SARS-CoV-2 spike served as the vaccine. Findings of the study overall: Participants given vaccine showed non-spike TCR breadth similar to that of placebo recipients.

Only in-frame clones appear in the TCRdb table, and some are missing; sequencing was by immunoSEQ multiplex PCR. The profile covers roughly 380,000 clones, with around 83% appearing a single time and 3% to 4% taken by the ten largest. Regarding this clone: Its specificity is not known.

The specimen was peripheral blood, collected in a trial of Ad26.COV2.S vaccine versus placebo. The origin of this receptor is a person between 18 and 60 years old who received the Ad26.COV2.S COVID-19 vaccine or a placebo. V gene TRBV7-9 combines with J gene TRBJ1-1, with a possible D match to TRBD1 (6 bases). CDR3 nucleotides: TGTGCCAGCAGCTCCGGGACACCCGCTGAAGCTTTCTTT. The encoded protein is CASSSGTPAEAFF.